This T cell receptor (beta chain) was observed in a study of CD8 T cells in Susac syndrome. General observations from the study: Across the total CD8+ repertoires, more than 15 Susac-specific public clones were found. The CD8+ TEMRA repertoires yielded 5 or 6 such clones.

Random-hexamer reverse transcription was applied to roughly 0.5 to 1 ug RNA. TCRdb re-called the immunoSEQ multiplex PCR reads through MiXCR, storing one row per CDR3 protein. The table includes 75,000 to 95,000 distinct CDR3 sequences, roughly 96% detected once. Worth noting for this clonotype: Its antigen is not identified.

The germline V gene encodes CDR1 MNHNY and CDR2 SVGAGI (reference sequence). The CDR3 length is 15 residues. Trimming pared 6 bases from V and 4 bases from J, leaving 15 bases between. The sequencing input was CD8+ T cells from PBMCs. This chain links TRBV6-6 with TRBJ1-4, with D possibly matching TRBD1 (5 bases). The clonotype was recovered from a human donor with Susac syndrome. The CDR3 sequence: CASRSNLGGNEKLFF. In DNA, the CDR3 is TGTGCCAGCAGGTCGAACCTGGGGGGTAATGAAAAACTGTTTTTT.